Reported below is one T cell receptor beta chain. The data belong to a study of patients and donors after allogeneic stem cell transplantation. J lost 7 bases, V lost 7 bases, and 8 bases had no gene match. Germline loops: CDR1 WSHSY, CDR2 SAAADI. The CDR3 covers 14 residues. One entry per CDR3 protein, called by TCRdb with MiXCR from the RT-PCR reads. The top ten clones hold around 3.3% of a sample with around 150,000 distinct CDR3 sequences, roughly 30% of them seen once. V usage is TRBV10-2 and J usage is TRBJ2-1, with TRBD2 matching over 9 bases. The source material was blood, either unsorted or a sorted T cell fraction (not recorded which). This TCR was sampled from a human donor who was either an allogeneic HSCT recipient or a stem cell or donor lymphocyte infusion donor (not recorded which). It is not recorded whose cells these are; they may come from a transplant donor. CDR3 sequence (DNA): TGCGCCAGCATGGCGGGAGGGCCGGGTAATGAGCAGTTCTTC. Its translation: CASMAGGPGNEQFF.